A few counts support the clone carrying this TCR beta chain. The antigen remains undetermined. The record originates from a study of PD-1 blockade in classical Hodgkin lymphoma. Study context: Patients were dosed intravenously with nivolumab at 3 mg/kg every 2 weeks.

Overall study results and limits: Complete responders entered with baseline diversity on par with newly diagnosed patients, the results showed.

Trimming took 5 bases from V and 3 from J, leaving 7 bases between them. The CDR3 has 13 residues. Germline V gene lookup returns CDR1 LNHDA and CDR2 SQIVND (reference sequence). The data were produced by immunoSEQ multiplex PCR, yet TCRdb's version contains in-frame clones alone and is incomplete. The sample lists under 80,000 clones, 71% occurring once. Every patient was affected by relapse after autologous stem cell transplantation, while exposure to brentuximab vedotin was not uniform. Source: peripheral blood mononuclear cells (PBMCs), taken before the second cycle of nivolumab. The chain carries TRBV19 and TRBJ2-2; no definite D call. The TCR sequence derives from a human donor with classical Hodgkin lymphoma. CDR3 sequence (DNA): TGTGCCAGTAGTGCTCAGTACACCGGGGAGCTGTTTTTT. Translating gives CASSAQYTGELFF.